The 32 T cell receptor beta chains reported below all come from one sample, sequenced in a study of kidney transplant recipient with SARS-CoV-2 infection. TCRdb itself ran the reads through MiXCR, one entry per CDR3 protein. The sample has roughly 230,000 distinct CDR3 sequences, about 28% seen once. The material sequenced was a blood sample, taken at baseline and on day 111 from a kidney transplant recipient. The source is a male patient between 25 and 39 years old who had COVID-19 and was a kidney transplant recipient. A subset of T cells may come from the graft donor.

This clonotype was detected ten times or more. CDR3 in amino acids: CASSAGDSFRKTYGYTF. CDR3 coding DNA: TGTGCCAGCAGTGCTGGGGACAGCTTCCGAAAGACCTATGGCTACACCTTC. The chain links TRBV12-3 or TRBV12-4 to TRBJ1-2, with TRBD1 matching 7 bases. With V trimmed by 5 bases and J by 4 bases, 16 bases remained unmatched. This CDR3 has 17 residues.

As regards this clonotype: Since a much larger clone is just one base distant, this may be a read error. The chain has TRBV7-9 and TRBJ1-2; D is uncertain. The length of the CDR3 is 14 residues. Germline V gives CDR1 SEHNR, CDR2 FQNEAQ (reference sequence). CDR3 protein: CANSLDTLWYGYTF. DNA of the CDR3: TGTGCCAACAGCTTGGATACTCTATGGTATGGCTACACCTTC.

With respect to this clonotype: With a far larger clone one base away, a read error is the likely cause. This chain connects TRBV7-9 to TRBJ2-7; no firm D call. The CDR3 totals 13 residues. Germline-derived CDR1 and CDR2 are SEHNR and FQNEAQ (reference sequence). V lost 8 bases and J 3 bases, leaving 14 bases between the germline ends. The CDR3 spells CASGSVRNYEQYF. DNA for the CDR3: TGTGCCAGCGGCTCTGTCCGGAACTACGAGCAGTACTTC.

This clonotype came up a few times. J is TRBJ2-3 and V is TRBV9; no definite D call. V was clipped by 0 bases and J by 2 bases, with 7 bases between them. CDR1 is SGDLS and CDR2 is YYNGEE in the germline V gene. This CDR3 contains 14 residues. CDR3 bases: TGTGCCAGCAGCGTAGGGGTTACCACAGATACGCAGTATTTT. Its protein is CASSVGVTTDTQYF.

The genes are TRBV5-8 and TRBJ1-2, with D unclear. V dropped 7 bases and J dropped 4 bases, with 23 bases sitting between them. Germline V lookup: CDR1 SGHTS, CDR2 YDEGEE. The CDR3 runs to 16 residues. Here the CDR3 reads CASVHPHPRKTYGYTF. In DNA form, the CDR3 reads TGTGCCAGCGTCCACCCTCATCCACGAAAGACCTATGGCTACACCTTC.

The chain links TRBV5-1 to TRBJ2-3, with TRBD2 as a possible D gene (5 bases). In germline, CDR1 is SGHRS, CDR2 YFSETQ. Trimming cost V 4 bases and J 0 bases, with 18 bases left between them. The CDR3 has 17 residues. As DNA, the CDR3 is TGCGCCAGCAGCCCAAGAGGGTTGGGATCTAGCACAGATACGCAGTATTTT. Translating it yields CASSPRGLGSSTDTQYF.

This clonotype occurred many times. V gene TRBV2 combines with J gene TRBJ2-7, with 8 bases lining up with TRBD2. The CDR3 totals 15 residues. Germline trimming cut 7 bases from V and 3 bases from J; bases unmatched to any gene: 11. Germline V gene sequence: CDR1 SNHLY, CDR2 FYNNEI. Here the CDR3 DNA reads TGTGCCAGCACCCAAGGGGGGCTAGCGGGCTACGAGCAGTACTTC. Translating it yields CASTQGGLAGYEQYF. The full variable domain, its missing parts supplied by reference TRBV2 and TRBJ2-7, is EPEVTQTPSHQVTQMGQEVILRCVPISNHLYFYWYRQILGQKVEFLVSFYNNEISEKSEIFDDQFSVERPDGSNFTLKIRSTKLEDSAMYFCASTQGGLAGYEQYFGPGTRLTVT.

This clonotype has at least ten counts. This chain connects TRBV9 to TRBJ1-2; no reliable D call. This CDR3 contains 16 residues. Trimming shortened V by 4 bases and J by 3 bases, and 19 bases separated the two germline ends. CDR1 SGDLS and CDR2 YYNGEE come from the germline V gene. The CDR3 DNA reads TGTGCCAGCAGCAGAGGGCGGGCTGCTCAACACTATGGCTACACCTTC. The encoded protein is CASSRGRAAQHYGYTF.

The V gene is TRBV6-2 or TRBV6-3, the J gene TRBJ2-3; 9 bases align to TRBD1. The germline V gene has CDR1 MNHEY and CDR2 SVGEGT. The ends lost 5 bases at V and 5 bases at J; junction bases unmatched: 5. The CDR3 is 14 amino acids. CDR3 DNA sequence: TGTGCCAGCAGTCAGGACAGGGGTAGAGATACGCAGTATTTT. Its translation: CASSQDRGRDTQYF.

The rearrangement uses TRBV24-1 and TRBJ2-1; 7 bases map to TRBD2. J gave up 5 bases and V 3 bases, and 9 bases lay outside the gene matches. The CDR3 is 16 amino acids. Germline lookup yields CDR1 KGHDR and CDR2 SFDVKD. This chain's CDR3 is CATSDPASGIDNEQFF. The DNA of the CDR3 is TGTGCCACCAGTGATCCCGCGAGCGGGATAGACAATGAGCAGTTCTTC.

This clonotype was picked up many times. V and J are TRBV5-6 and TRBJ1-2, with D tentatively TRBD1 (5 bases). V was cut by 0 bases and J by 8 bases, with 17 bases left in between. There are 15 residues in the CDR3. From germline, CDR1 is SGHDT and CDR2 YYEEEE. The CDR3 DNA reads as TGTGCCAGCAGCTTGGATGCAGTTAATTGGGGGGGCTACACCTTC. Amino acids: CASSLDAVNWGGYTF.

Many counts were recorded for this clonotype. The rearrangement uses TRBV6-5 and TRBJ1-1; D may be TRBD1 (5 bases). Trimming shortened V by 0 bases and J by 1 base, and 15 bases separated the two germline ends. CDR1 and CDR2 from the germline V gene are MNHEY and SVGAGI. There are 17 residues in the CDR3. The CDR3 is CASSYSSSLGGNTEAFF. The CDR3 region has the DNA TGTGCCAGCAGTTACTCGAGTTCTCTCGGGGGGAACACTGAAGCTTTCTTT.

At least ten counts were recorded for this clonotype. This chain uses TRBV6-6 with TRBJ1-2; D unresolved. Trimming removed 5 bases at V and 4 bases at J, with 23 bases between. The length of the CDR3 is 17 residues. CDR1 is MNHNY, CDR2 SVGAGI, per germline (reference sequence). The chain's CDR3 is CASSLWRGGRKTYGYTF. The CDR3 bases are TGTGCCAGCAGTCTTTGGAGAGGTGGGAGAAAGACCTATGGCTACACCTTC.

This clonotype has a handful of counts. CDR3 residues: CASSFGLDGYTF. The CDR3 DNA sequence: TGTGCCAGCAGCTTCGGGTTGGATGGCTACACCTTC. The genes are TRBV5-4 and TRBJ1-2; D ambiguous. CDR1 is SGHNT, CDR2 YYREEE, per germline (reference sequence). Trimming stripped 2 bases from V and 6 bases from J, with 8 bases between. The CDR3 is 12 amino acids.

This clonotype was observed many times. The rearrangement links TRBV6-5 to TRBJ1-6, with TRBD1 as a possible D gene (6 bases). The V gene lost 6 bases and the J gene lost 6 bases, with 15 bases spanning the gap. The CDR3 loop spans 15 amino acids. CDR1 and CDR2 from the germline V gene are MNHEY and SVGAGI. The CDR3 loop reads CASRPPGGANSPLHF. CDR3 sequence (DNA): TGTGCCAGCAGACCCCCCGGGGGGGCTAATTCACCCCTCCACTTT.

This clonotype was seen repeatedly, ten times or more. V and J are TRBV24-1 and TRBJ1-5; D is unclear. This CDR3 is 12 amino acids long. The V end was cut by 0 bases, the J end by 8 bases, with 4 bases between. CDR1 is KGHDR, CDR2 SFDVKD, per germline. The CDR3 is CATSDLGEPQHF. The DNA of the CDR3 is TGTGCCACCAGTGATTTGGGTGAGCCCCAGCATTTT.

On this clonotype itself: It may be a read error: a sequence one base away is much more abundant. The J gene is TRBJ1-2, the V gene TRBV14, with no clear D. This CDR3 has 13 amino acids. CDR1 SGHDN and CDR2 FVKESK come from the germline V gene. CDR3 sequence reads: CASSHRTVYGCTF. CDR3 nucleotides: TGTGCCAGCAGCCATCGGACGGTTTATGGCTGCACCTTC.

To note about this clonotype: A much larger clone differs by one base, so this may be a read error. V usage is TRBV12-3 or TRBV12-4 and J usage is TRBJ1-2, with no clear D. V shed 7 bases and J shed 4 bases, with 25 bases lying between them. The CDR3 is 17 residues long. This CDR3 reads CASNRASSFRKTYGYTF. CDR3 sequence (DNA): TGTGCCAGCAATCGGGCAAGCAGCTTCCGAAAGACCTATGGCTACACCTTC.

This clonotype was detected ten times or more. V gene TRBV12-3 or TRBV12-4 combines with J gene TRBJ2-7, with D perhaps assigned TRBD1 or TRBD2 (5 bases each). Trimming cost V 5 bases and J 0 bases, with 11 bases left between them. The CDR3 consists of 14 residues. CDR3 DNA sequence: TGTGCCAGCAGTCGAGCCGGGACCTCCTACGAGCAGTACTTC. Its protein product is CASSRAGTSYEQYF.

This clonotype occurred many times. The J gene is TRBJ1-2, the V gene TRBV23-1; no reliable D call. TRBV23-1 is treated as an ORF (open reading frame) with a function not yet certain. The CDR3 contains 17 residues. V was pared by 5 bases and J by 4 bases, with 23 bases between. Here the CDR3 reads CASSSYVLRRKTYGYTF. CDR3 sequence (DNA): TGCGCCAGCAGTTCATATGTGCTACGCAGAAAGACCTATGGCTACACCTTC.

This chain joins TRBV6-9 and TRBJ1-2, with D uncertain. Trimming left V 4 bases short and J 4 bases short, with 22 bases between. CDR1 and CDR2 from the germline V gene are MNHGY and SVAAGI. The CDR3 covers 17 residues. The CDR3 sequence is CASSFHLPHGKTYGYTF. CDR3 sequence (DNA): TGTGCCAGCAGTTTTCATTTGCCCCACGGAAAGACCTATGGCTACACCTTC.

The table lists this clonotype with many counts. J is TRBJ1-3 and V is TRBV18, with D perhaps TRBD1 (5 bases). CDR3 size: 16 residues. The germline gives CDR1 KGHSH, CDR2 LQKENI. V was trimmed by 3 bases and J by 0 bases, leaving 12 bases between them. For the CDR3, the DNA is TGTGCCAGCTCACCCGGGACGGTCTTCTCTGGAAACACCATATATTTT. This encodes CASSPGTVFSGNTIYF.

As to this clonotype: A much larger clone sits a single nucleotide away, making a read error possible. This chain links TRBV12-3 or TRBV12-4 with TRBJ1-2; no definite D call. V lost 1 base and J lost 4, with 19 bases in between. The CDR3 spans 17 residues. In nucleotides, the CDR3 is TGTGCCAGCAGTTTAGATAGCAGCTTCCGAGAGACCTATGGCTACACCTTC. This translates into CASSLDSSFRETYGYTF.

Comment on this clonotype: A clone one base away is much larger, so this may be a read error. The V gene is TRBV24-1, the J gene TRBJ2-5, with D hard to call. The V and J ends lost 8 bases and 4 bases respectively, with 13 bases between them. CDR3 size: 13 residues. In germline, CDR1 is KGHDR, CDR2 SFDVKD. The CDR3 protein is CATTESAGETQYF. As DNA, the CDR3 is TGTGCCACCACCGAAAGTGCCGGAGAGACCCAGTACTTC.

This clonotype was detected many times. The chain couples TRBV27 to TRBJ1-3; no reliable D call. CDR3 length: 16 residues. Germline CDR1 is MNHEY and CDR2 is SMNVEV (reference sequence). The V end was cut by 4 bases, the J end by 1 base, with 14 bases between. DNA of the CDR3: TGTGCCAGCAGTTCCGATCCCAATGAGTCTGGAAACACCATATATTTT. Translated, it gives CASSSDPNESGNTIYF.

This clonotype was detected ten times or more. The rearrangement uses TRBV12-3 or TRBV12-4 and TRBJ1-2; the D is unclear. This CDR3 is built from 17 residues. With 2 bases removed from V and 4 bases from J, the gap between germline ends came to 20 bases. CDR3 nucleotides: TGTGCCAGCAGTTTACCGCGCACAGCAGGAAAGACCTATGGCTACACCTTC. It is translated as CASSLPRTAGKTYGYTF.

Many counts were recorded for this clonotype. The chain employs TRBV20-1 and TRBJ1-2; 8 bases agree with TRBD1. Looked up from germline, CDR1 is DFQATT and CDR2 is SNEGSKA (reference sequence). Trimming cost V 6 bases and J 3 bases; bases outside gene matches: 18. CDR3 size: 17 residues. CDR3 in DNA: TGCAGTGCCGAACCCGGGACAGGATTTCCTGAGGACTATGGCTACACCTTC. Translated: CSAEPGTGFPEDYGYTF.

This clonotype has at least ten counts. The rearrangement links TRBV6-8 to TRBJ1-4; D unclear. CDR1 MNHGY and CDR2 SAAAGT come from the germline V gene. V gave up 8 bases and J gave up 8 bases, with 6 bases separating them. The CDR3 runs 10 residues. The CDR3 nucleotides read TGTGCCAGCCTCGGAGAAAAACTGTTTTTT. This translates into CASLGEKLFF.

This clonotype has a count of ten or more. The rearrangement joins TRBV28 to TRBJ2-3; TRBD2 might be the D (6 bases). The CDR3 is 16 amino acids. V was trimmed by 5 bases and J by 2 bases, leaving 17 bases between them. Per germline, CDR1 MDHEN and CDR2 SYDVKM. The CDR3 sequence: CASSLGTGVSTDTQYF. In DNA form, the CDR3 reads TGTGCCAGCAGTCTGGGGACGGGAGTTTCCACAGATACGCAGTATTTT.

This clonotype was seen repeatedly, ten times or more. In DNA, the CDR3 is TGTGCCAGCAGCACGAAGTATCCCATTTCAATTCGCACTGAAGCTTTCTTT. Translating it yields CASSTKYPISIRTEAFF. The V and J genes are TRBV3-1 and TRBJ1-1; D is ambiguous. The CDR3 is 17 amino acids. Germline CDR1 reads LGHDT; CDR2 reads YNNKEL (reference sequence). V was clipped by 5 bases and J by 4 bases, with 23 bases between them.

This clonotype occurred many times. V gene TRBV3-1 combines with J gene TRBJ1-2, with D perhaps matching TRBD1 (6 bases). Trimming took off 0 bases at V and 4 bases at J, with 18 bases between the two ends. Germline V CDR1 and CDR2: LGHDT, YNNKEL (reference sequence). The CDR3 totals 17 residues. The DNA for the CDR3 is TGTGCCAGCAGCCAAGAAACCGGACAGCTAAGTGTCTATGGCTACACCTTC. It encodes CASSQETGQLSVYGYTF.

As concerns this clonotype: This may be a read error: a much more frequent sequence differs by one nucleotide. V usage is TRBV30 and J usage is TRBJ1-4; D call uncertain. CDR1 and CDR2 from the germline V gene are GTSNPN and SVGIG (reference sequence). The V gene lost 1 base and the J gene lost 6 bases, with 12 bases spanning the gap. CDR3 length equals 14 residues. For the CDR3, the DNA is TGTGCCTGGAGTGCCCGGACTGAGCATGAAAAACTGTTTTTT. This gives the protein CAWSARTEHEKLFF.